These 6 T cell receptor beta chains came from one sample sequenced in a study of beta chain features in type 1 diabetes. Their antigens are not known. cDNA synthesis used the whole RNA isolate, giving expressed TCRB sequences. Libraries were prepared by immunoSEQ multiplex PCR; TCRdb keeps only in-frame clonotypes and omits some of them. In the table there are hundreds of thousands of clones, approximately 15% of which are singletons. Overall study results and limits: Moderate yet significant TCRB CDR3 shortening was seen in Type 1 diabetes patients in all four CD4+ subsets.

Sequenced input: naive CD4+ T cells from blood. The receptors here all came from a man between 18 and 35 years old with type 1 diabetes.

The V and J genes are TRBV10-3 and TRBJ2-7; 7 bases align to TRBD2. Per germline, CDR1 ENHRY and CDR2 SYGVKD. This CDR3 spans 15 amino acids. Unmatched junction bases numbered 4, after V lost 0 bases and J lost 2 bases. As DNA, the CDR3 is TGTGCCATCAGTGAGTCCTTTGGACTAGCCTACGAGCAGTACTTC. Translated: CAISESFGLAYEQYF.

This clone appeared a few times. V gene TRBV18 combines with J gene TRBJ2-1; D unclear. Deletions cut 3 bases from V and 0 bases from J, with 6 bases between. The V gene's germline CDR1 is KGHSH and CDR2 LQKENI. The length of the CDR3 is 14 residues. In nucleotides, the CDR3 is TGTGCCAGCTCACCGACTCTCTCCTACAATGAGCAGTTCTTC. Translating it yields CASSPTLSYNEQFF.

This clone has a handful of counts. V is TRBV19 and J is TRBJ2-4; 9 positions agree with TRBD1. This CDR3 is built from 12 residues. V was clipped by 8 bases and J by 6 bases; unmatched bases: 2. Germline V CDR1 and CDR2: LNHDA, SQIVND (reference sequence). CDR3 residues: CASGQGINIQYF. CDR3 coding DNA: TGTGCCAGTGGACAGGGGATAAACATTCAGTACTTC.

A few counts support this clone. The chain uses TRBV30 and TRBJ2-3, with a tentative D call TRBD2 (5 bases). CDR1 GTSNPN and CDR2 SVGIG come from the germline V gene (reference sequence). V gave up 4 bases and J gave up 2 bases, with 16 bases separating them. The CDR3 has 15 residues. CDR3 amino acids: CAWTIRASPTDTQYF. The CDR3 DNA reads TGTGCCTGGACCATTCGGGCTAGCCCCACAGATACGCAGTATTTT.

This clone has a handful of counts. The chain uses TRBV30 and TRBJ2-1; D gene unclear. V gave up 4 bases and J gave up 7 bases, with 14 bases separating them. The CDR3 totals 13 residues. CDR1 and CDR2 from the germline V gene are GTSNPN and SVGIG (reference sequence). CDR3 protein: CAWTQTARNEQFF. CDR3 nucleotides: TGTGCCTGGACGCAGACTGCTCGAAATGAGCAGTTCTTC. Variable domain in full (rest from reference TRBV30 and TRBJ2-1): SQTIHQWPATLVQPVGSPLSLECTVEGTSNPNLYWYRQAAGRGLQLLFYSVGIGQISSEVPQNLSASRPQDRQFILSSKKLLLSDSGFYLCAWTQTARNEQFFGPGTRLTVL.

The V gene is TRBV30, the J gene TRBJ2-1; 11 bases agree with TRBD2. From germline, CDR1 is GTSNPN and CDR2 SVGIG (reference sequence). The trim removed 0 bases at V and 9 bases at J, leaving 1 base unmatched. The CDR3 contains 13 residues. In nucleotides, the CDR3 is TGTGCCTGGAGTGTGACTAGCGGGACTGAGCAGTTCTTC. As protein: CAWSVTSGTEQFF.